Each of the 2 T cell receptor beta chains below was sequenced from the same sample in a study of cytomegalovirus exposure and HLA in healthy donors. TCRdb's copy holds only in-frame clones and misses some; the assay was immunoSEQ multiplex PCR. The table shows about 120,000 clones, with approximately 89% occurring only once. Sequenced sample: PBMCs. The receptors were gathered from a woman under 30 in good health and CMV-seronegative.

The V gene is TRBV7-2, the J gene TRBJ2-7; a possible D gene is TRBD1 (6 bases). Germline V gives CDR1 SGHTA, CDR2 FQGNSA. The CDR3 is 16 amino acids. V lost 2 bases and J lost 2, with 16 bases in between. This CDR3 is CASSLYSTSGAYEQYF. In nucleotides, the CDR3 is TGTGCCAGCAGCTTATATAGTACTTCAGGGGCCTACGAGCAGTACTTC.

The chain employs TRBV7-9 and TRBJ1-2, with D possibly matching TRBD1 (6 bases). The CDR3 runs to 14 residues. Trimming took off 4 bases at V and 6 bases at J, with 15 bases between the two ends. Germline CDR1 SEHNR, CDR2 FQNEAQ (reference sequence). CDR3 nucleotide sequence: TGTGCCAGCAGCTCATCAGGGGTGGCGGATGGCTACACCTTC. Amino acid sequence: CASSSSGVADGYTF. The whole variable domain, remainder taken from reference TRBV7-9 and TRBJ1-2, is DTGVSQNPRHKITKRGQNVTFRCDPISEHNRLYWYRQTLGQGPEFLTYFQNEAQLEKSRLLSDRFSAERPKGSFSTLEIQRTEQGDSAMYLCASSSSGVADGYTFGSGTRLTVV.